The subject of this entry is one TCR beta chain. How the authors handled the data: Amplified reference gene primers provided the basis for estimating nucleated cell counts. Profiling relied on immunoSEQ multiplex PCR, and the TCRdb table lists in-frame clones only, not all of them. The V and J calls and clone size were taken over from that table, and D and trimming were inferred from the DNA. The data contain about 160,000 clones, approximately 87% of them singletons. The source of the sample is a study of blood T cell repertoires in COVID-19. Study context: Sites across the United States, Italy and Spain contributed samples from acute and convalescent COVID-19. PBMCs, B-cell-depleted T cells, or T cells were the source of the cDNA or gDNA that made up the material.

CDR1 MNHNS and CDR2 SASEGT come from the germline V gene. The V end lost 2 bases, the J end lost 6 bases, and 10 bases lay between the germline ends. CDR3 length equals 14 residues. The gene calls are TRBV6-1 and TRBJ2-2; possible D gene TRBD2, 6 bases. Sequencing was done on a sample of peripheral blood. The sequence derives from a man older than 75 with acute or convalescent COVID-19. The CDR3 spells CASSESGVAGELFF. The CDR3 DNA reads as TGTGCCAGCAGTGAATCGGGGGTAGCCGGGGAGCTGTTTTTT.